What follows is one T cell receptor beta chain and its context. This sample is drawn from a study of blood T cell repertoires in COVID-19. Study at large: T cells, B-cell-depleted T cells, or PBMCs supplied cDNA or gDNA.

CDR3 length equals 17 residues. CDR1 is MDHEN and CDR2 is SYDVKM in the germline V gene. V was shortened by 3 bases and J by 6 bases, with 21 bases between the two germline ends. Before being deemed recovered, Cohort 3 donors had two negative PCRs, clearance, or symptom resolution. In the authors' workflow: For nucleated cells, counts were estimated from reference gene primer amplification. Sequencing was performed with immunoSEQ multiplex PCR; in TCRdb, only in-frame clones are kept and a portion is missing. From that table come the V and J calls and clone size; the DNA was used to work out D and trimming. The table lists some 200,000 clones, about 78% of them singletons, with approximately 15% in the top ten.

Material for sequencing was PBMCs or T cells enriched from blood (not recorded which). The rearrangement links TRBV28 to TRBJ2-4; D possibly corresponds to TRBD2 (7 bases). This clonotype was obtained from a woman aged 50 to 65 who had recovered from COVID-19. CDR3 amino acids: CASSFSVRGARGNIQYF. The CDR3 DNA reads TGTGCCAGCAGTTTCAGCGTCCGGGGGGCGCGAGGAAACATTCAGTACTTC.